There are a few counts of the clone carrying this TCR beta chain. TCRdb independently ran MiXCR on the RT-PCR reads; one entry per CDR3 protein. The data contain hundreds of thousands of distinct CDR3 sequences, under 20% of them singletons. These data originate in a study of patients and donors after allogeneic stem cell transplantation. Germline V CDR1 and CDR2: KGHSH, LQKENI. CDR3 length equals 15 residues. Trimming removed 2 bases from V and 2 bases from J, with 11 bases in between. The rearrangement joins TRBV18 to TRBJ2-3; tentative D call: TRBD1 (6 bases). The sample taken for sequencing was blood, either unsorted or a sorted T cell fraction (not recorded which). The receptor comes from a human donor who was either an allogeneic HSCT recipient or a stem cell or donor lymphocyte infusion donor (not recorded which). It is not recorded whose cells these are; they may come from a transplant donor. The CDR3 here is CASSPGQSLTDTQYF. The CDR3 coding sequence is TGTGCCAGCTCACCAGGACAGTCCCTCACAGATACGCAGTATTTT.